This T cell receptor beta chain stems from a study of T and B cells in COVID-19 patients. As for the study in general: In the active-infection cohort, about 90% of the 20 patients had comorbidities linked to unfavorable COVID-19 outcome. Study-wide findings and caveats: Blood from mildly ill patients while symptomatic, and early samples from severe cases, were scarce.

This clonotype has more than one count but fewer than ten. Antigen: not known. TRB rearrangements were amplified by multiplex PCR with BIOMED2 TRB-A/B primers. TCRdb reprocessed the multiplex PCR reads with MiXCR, giving one entry per CDR3 protein. The repertoire has roughly 4,100 distinct CDR3 sequences, roughly 26% of them found once; the top ten carry approximately 22%. From blood, roughly 250-550 ng of genomic DNA served as TRB template. CDR3 length: 14 residues. The V segment lost 1 base and the J segment 3 bases; nucleotides outside the gene matches: 4. Germline V gene data show CDR1 as DFQATT and CDR2 as SNEGSKA (reference sequence).

Sequencing was done on a sample of blood. The chain uses TRBV20-1 and TRBJ2-7; the match to TRBD2 covers 9 bases. The sequence was collected from a human donor with active COVID-19. CDR3: CSARVGSGSYEQYF. The CDR3 region has the DNA TGCAGTGCTAGAGTTGGTAGCGGGAGCTACGAGCAGTACTTC.